This record concerns one T cell receptor (beta chain) sequence. Its target is not known. This entry comes from a study of blood T cells in healthy people across ages. Study conclusions and caveats: Roughly linear declines in TCR beta diversity per million T cells occurred with age.

For the second PCR, which ran for about 6 to 11 cycles, a sample-barcoded 5' primer and a J-beta primer mix were used. TCRdb fed the 5' RACE reads into MiXCR, producing one record per CDR3 protein. The data hold roughly 1,300,000 distinct CDR3 sequences, with around 55% observed a single time. From germline, CDR1 is MNHEY and CDR2 SVGAGI. The CDR3 spans 16 residues. V dropped 4 bases and J dropped 4; count of bases not matched to a gene: 12. Sequenced sample: blood. The chain combines TRBV6-5 with TRBJ1-1; TRBD1 matches at 7 bases. The TCR comes from a man aged 18 to 35 in good health. The CDR3 here is CASSSSGTVALTEAFF. CDR3 DNA sequence: TGTGCCAGCAGTTCCTCGGGGACAGTTGCTCTCACTGAAGCTTTCTTT.